A selection of T cell receptor beta chains follows, all from one sample in a study of cytomegalovirus exposure and HLA in healthy donors. TCRdb's copy holds only in-frame clones and misses some; the assay was immunoSEQ multiplex PCR. The sample has almost 200,000 clones, roughly 85% seen once. Sequenced material: PBMCs. The receptors come from a woman in her twenties or thirties in good health and CMV-seropositive. The CDR3 runs from the conserved cysteine through the conserved F or W. D genes are given only for firm matches. Clone size is not always given. Where it is, it says once, few, many or a class for expanded clones.

j_call v_call clone_size d_call cdr3_aa cdr3_nt
TRBJ2-2 TRBV11-2 NA TRBD2 CASSARTSGKNTGELFF TGTGCCAGCAGCGCGAGGACTAGCGGGAAGAACACCGGGGAGCTGTTTTTT
TRBJ2-7 TRBV25-1 NA TRBD1 CASSPEGAGGYEQYF TGTGCCAGCAGCCCAGAGGGGGCAGGGGGCTACGAGCAGTACTTC
TRBJ2-7 TRBV11-3 NA NA CASRERGISYEQYF TGTGCCAGCCGGGAGAGGGGTATCTCCTACGAGCAGTACTTC
TRBJ1-5 TRBV11-2 few NA CASSFTGHNQPQHF TGTGCCAGCAGCTTTACAGGGCACAATCAGCCCCAGCATTTT
TRBJ1-5 TRBV7-9 NA TRBD1 CASSLTGGNQPQHF TGTGCCAGCAGCTTAACAGGGGGCAATCAGCCCCAGCATTTT
TRBJ1-6 TRBV7-8 NA NA CASSLYLGNSPLHF TGTGCCAGCAGCTTATATTTGGGCAATTCACCCCTCCACTTT
TRBJ1-3 TRBV2 NA NA CASTWEGSGNTIYF TGTGCCAGCACTTGGGAGGGATCTGGAAACACCATATATTTT
TRBJ1-1 TRBV10-3 NA TRBD1 CAISDPTGNGVNTEAFF TGTGCCATCAGTGACCCGACAGGGAACGGTGTGAACACTGAAGCTTTCTTT
TRBJ1-2 TRBV10-3 NA NA CAISPYTGSDYGYTF TGTGCCATCAGTCCATACACAGGGTCTGACTATGGCTACACCTTC
TRBJ2-5 TRBV21-1 NA NA CASSKARGAGDQETQYF TGTGCCAGCAGCAAAGCGCGCGGAGCGGGGGATCAAGAGACCCAGTACTTC
TRBJ1-1 TRBV6-5 NA TRBD1 CASSPGQGSTEAFF TGTGCCAGCAGTCCCGGACAGGGGAGTACTGAAGCTTTCTTT
TRBJ1-2 TRBV6-6 NA NA CASSYARYPVHGYTF TGTGCCAGCAGTTACGCGAGGTATCCGGTTCATGGCTACACCTTC
TRBJ1-4 TRBV29-1 NA TRBD1 CSVNTGEYEKLFF TGCAGCGTGAATACAGGGGAATATGAAAAACTGTTTTTT
TRBJ1-1 TRBV7-9 NA NA CASERDIRGNTEAFF TGTGCCAGCGAGAGGGACATACGAGGTAACACTGAAGCTTTCTTT
TRBJ2-5 TRBV7-2 NA NA CASSLTRYQETQYF TGTGCCAGCAGCTTAACCCGGTACCAAGAGACCCAGTACTTC
TRBJ1-4 TRBV25-1 few NA CASSGYRWGNEKLFF TGTGCCAGCAGTGGTTACAGGTGGGGAAATGAAAAACTGTTTTTT
TRBJ2-3 TRBV11-2 NA TRBD2 CASSSKGLATDTQYF TGTGCCAGCAGTTCGAAAGGACTAGCCACAGATACGCAGTATTTT
TRBJ1-1 TRBV29-1 once TRBD1 CSVWGTGEAFF TGCAGCGTTTGGGGGACAGGTGAAGCTTTCTTT
TRBJ1-1 TRBV7-9 NA NA CASSFPGESRMNTEAFF TGTGCCAGCAGCTTCCCAGGGGAGAGTAGAATGAACACTGAAGCTTTCTTT
TRBJ1-2 TRBV7-9 NA NA CASSFRQPDGYTF TGTGCCAGCAGCTTTAGACAACCGGATGGCTACACCTTC
TRBJ2-2 TRBV11-3 NA NA CASSEEPGDTGELFF TGTGCCAGCAGCGAAGAACCGGGGGACACCGGGGAGCTGTTTTTT
TRBJ2-3 TRBV11-3 few TRBD1 CASSPGQARGWDTQYF TGTGCCAGCAGCCCGGGACAGGCAAGGGGATGGGATACGCAGTATTTT
TRBJ1-2 TRBV12-1 NA NA CASSPNRGYGYTF TGTGCCAGCAGCCCTAACCGGGGCTATGGCTACACCTTC
TRBJ1-3 TRBV19 NA TRBD1 CASTWDRGVGNTIYF TGTGCCAGTACCTGGGACAGGGGAGTTGGAAACACCATATATTTT
TRBJ2-7 TRBV11-2 few NA CASSLFAGDYEQYF TGTGCCAGCAGCTTATTCGCAGGCGACTACGAGCAGTACTTC
TRBJ1-1 TRBV30 NA NA CAWTPPRTSPNTEAFF TGTGCCTGGACCCCTCCGAGGACATCCCCGAACACTGAAGCTTTCTTT
TRBJ2-3 TRBV4-1 NA NA CASSQGFRGPGEVDTQYF TGCGCCAGCAGCCAAGGGTTCCGAGGCCCCGGGGAGGTAGATACGCAGTATTTT
TRBJ1-1 TRBV29-1 few NA CSVELRQGSTEAFF TGCAGCGTTGAACTGCGCCAGGGGTCGACTGAAGCTTTCTTT
TRBJ2-7 TRBV9 NA TRBD1 CASSGRGREQYF TGTGCCAGCAGCGGAAGGGGGCGCGAGCAGTACTTC
TRBJ2-5 TRBV18 NA TRBD1 CASSITDRGWETQYF TGTGCCAGCTCAATCACCGACAGGGGATGGGAGACCCAGTACTTC
TRBJ2-1 TRBV30 NA NA CAWRYSSYNEQFF TGTGCCTGGAGATACAGCTCCTACAATGAGCAGTTCTTC
TRBJ2-5 TRBV6-6 NA NA CASSPLGEFQTQYF TGTGCCAGCAGTCCGCTAGGAGAGTTCCAGACCCAGTACTTC
TRBJ2-1 TRBV11-2 NA TRBD2 CASSSGISGGQSGQFF TGTGCCAGCAGTTCCGGGATTAGCGGGGGCCAGTCGGGGCAGTTCTTC
TRBJ1-1 TRBV18 NA NA CASSPRYGVDTEAFF TGTGCCAGCTCCCCGCGTTACGGGGTAGACACTGAAGCTTTCTTT
TRBJ2-7 TRBV7-8 few NA CASSLVGGASYEQYF TGTGCCAGCAGCTTAGTGGGGGGGGCTTCCTACGAGCAGTACTTC
TRBJ1-2 TRBV5-1 NA NA CASSEEPGISGYTF TGCGCCAGCAGCGAGGAGCCGGGGATCAGTGGCTACACCTTC
TRBJ1-1 TRBV29-1 once NA CSTRGTEAFF TGCAGCACCAGGGGCACTGAAGCTTTCTTT
TRBJ2-1 TRBV4-1 NA NA CASSQVLWALRPRKNNEQFF TGCGCCAGCAGCCAAGTGTTGTGGGCCCTACGGCCGCGCAAAAACAATGAGCAGTTCTTC
TRBJ2-5 TRBV15 NA TRBD1 CATSRRLGQGDETQYF TGTGCCACCAGCCGTAGGCTGGGACAGGGAGATGAGACCCAGTACTTC
TRBJ2-7 TRBV7-9 NA NA CASSPIGAAEQYF TGTGCCAGCAGCCCAATAGGAGCGGCCGAGCAGTACTTC
TRBJ2-7 TRBV5-6 NA TRBD2 CASATTGGALVYEQYF TGTGCCAGCGCCACTACGGGGGGGGCCTTGGTGTACGAGCAGTACTTC
TRBJ1-3 TRBV4-1 NA TRBD1 CASSRTRGRGGNTIYF TGCGCCAGCAGCCGAACCAGGGGGCGCGGTGGAAACACCATATATTTT
TRBJ2-1 TRBV4-1 NA TRBD2 CASSLRAGVSNEQFF TGCGCCAGCAGCCTACGAGCGGGAGTATCAAATGAGCAGTTCTTC
TRBJ2-7 TRBV5-1 NA TRBD1 CASSLEGQSYEQYF TGCGCCAGCAGCTTGGAGGGACAGTCCTACGAGCAGTACTTC
TRBJ2-7 TRBV5-6 NA TRBD2 CASSQSGRGDEQYF TGTGCCAGCAGCCAAAGCGGGAGGGGCGACGAGCAGTACTTC
TRBJ2-5 TRBV10-2 few NA CASTPEAPYQETQYF TGCGCCAGCACCCCGGAGGCCCCGTACCAAGAGACCCAGTACTTC
TRBJ1-6 TRBV7-6 NA TRBD1 CASSFNRGSDSPLHF TGTGCCAGCAGCTTTAACAGGGGTTCGGATTCACCCCTCCACTTT
TRBJ2-2 TRBV29-1 NA NA CSVGERNTGELFF TGCAGCGTTGGGGAGAGGAACACCGGGGAGCTGTTTTTT
TRBJ2-7 TRBV5-1 NA TRBD1 CASSFGTAQTSEQYF TGCGCCAGCAGCTTCGGGACAGCCCAGACCTCCGAGCAGTACTTC
TRBJ2-5 TRBV5-6 NA TRBD2 CASSPDRGTSVPETQYF TGTGCCAGCAGCCCGGACCGGGGGACTAGCGTCCCTGAGACCCAGTACTTC
TRBJ2-4 TRBV5-6 NA TRBD1 CASSNGQGRNIQYF TGTGCCAGCAGCAACGGACAGGGGCGAAACATTCAGTACTTC
TRBJ2-7 TRBV29-1 NA TRBD1 CSVDGTGTSYEQYF TGCAGCGTTGATGGGACAGGGACTTCCTACGAGCAGTACTTC
TRBJ2-7 TRBV6-6 few TRBD1 CASSHRSGDRPYEQYF TGTGCCAGCAGTCACCGTTCTGGGGACAGGCCGTACGAGCAGTACTTC
TRBJ2-5 TRBV6-1 NA TRBD1 CAGGQGEVETQYF TGTGCCGGGGGACAGGGGGAGGTGGAGACCCAGTACTTC